The clone carrying this T cell receptor beta chain has ten or more counts. Its antigen is unidentified. This entry belongs to a study of regulatory T cells in long-lasting Graves disease. General study results and limits: Whereas new patients shared 966 public clonotypes, persistent patients shared more, at about 2,500. Persistent disease favored TRBV28, TRBJ1-2 and TRBJ2-5.

The time point here: newly diagnosed GD, antithyroid drugs for less than 3 months. PBMC RNA served as the TCR library source. Trimming left V 3 bases short and J 10 bases short, with 16 bases between. The CDR3 covers 14 residues. Construction of the TCR beta libraries employed iRepertoire HTBI primers in conjunction with Arm-PCR of CDR3 regions. TCRdb redid the calling of the multiplex PCR reads with MiXCR, one entry per CDR3 protein. The sample has 400,000 to 500,000 distinct CDR3 sequences; around 16% are singletons. These same records also appear under a second study, on T cells in Graves' hyperthyroidism and ophthalmopathy. That paper notes: Separation of ophthalmopathy from stable hyperthyroidism was achieved by a 13 V-J model.

The gene calls are TRBV12-3 or TRBV12-4 and TRBJ1-5; D is possibly TRBD1 (5 bases). This specimen was peripheral blood mononuclear cells (PBMCs), taken at new diagnosis, from a patient treated with antithyroid drugs. The TCR was taken from a woman between 40 and 50 years old with Graves disease. In DNA, the CDR3 is TGTGCCAGCAGTTTCGGGGCCCCCGGTCATCCCCAGCATTTT. As protein: CASSFGAPGHPQHF.